The 26 T cell receptor beta chains presented below share a single source sample, sequenced in a study of T cells in Graves' hyperthyroidism and ophthalmopathy. RNA transcripts served as the template for amplifying TCR beta CDR3 regions. First-round RT-PCR targeting the TCR CDR3 was performed with the HTBI primer set. TCRdb re-called the multiplex PCR reads with MiXCR, one entry per CDR3 protein. The data contain approximately 600,000 distinct CDR3 sequences, under 15% of them seen just once; the ten biggest clones take up about 4%. Input material: blood. The receptors were gathered from a woman between 40 and 50 years old with Graves' ophthalmopathy.

This clonotype was counted ten times or more. This chain connects TRBV20-1 to TRBJ2-5; possible D gene TRBD1, 5 bases. The germline CDR1 and CDR2 sequences are DFQATT and SNEGSKA (reference sequence). The length of the CDR3 is 16 residues. V was pared by 2 bases and J by 5 bases, with 21 bases between. The CDR3 loop reads CSARTNAAGKLETQYF. In DNA, the CDR3 is TGCAGTGCTAGAACGAACGCGGCAGGGAAGTTGGAGACCCAGTACTTC.

This chain uses TRBV11-2 with TRBJ2-3, with 11 bases fitting TRBD1. CDR3 length equals 17 residues. V lost 5 bases and J lost 6; bases outside the gene matches: 13. From germline, CDR1 is SGHAT and CDR2 FQNNGV. CDR3 DNA: TGTGCCAGCAGCCTAACCGGGACAGGGGGACGAGAGGATACGCAGTATTTT. As protein: CASSLTGTGGREDTQYF. Based on the CDR3 plus reference TRBV11-2 and TRBJ2-3, the full variable domain is EAGVAQSPRYKIIEKRQSVAFWCNPISGHATLYWYQQILGQGPKLLIQFQNNGVVDDSQLPKDRFSAERLKGVDSTLKIQPAKLEDSAVYLCASSLTGTGGREDTQYFGPGTRLTVL.

This clonotype was seen more than once but under ten times. V is TRBV20-1 and J is TRBJ2-7, with D perhaps given as TRBD1 or TRBD2 (5 bases each). V lost 7 bases and J 2 bases, leaving 15 bases between the germline ends. The V gene's germline CDR1 is DFQATT and CDR2 SNEGSKA (reference sequence). This CDR3 is built from 13 residues. The CDR3 sequence is CSVRSRGTYEQYF. The DNA for the CDR3 is TGCAGTGTAAGGTCGAGGGGAACCTACGAGCAGTACTTC.

This clonotype has a count of ten or more. The chain recombines TRBV12-3 or TRBV12-4 with TRBJ2-7; D could derive from TRBD1 or TRBD2 (5 bases each). The CDR3 consists of 15 residues. V gave up 5 bases and J gave up 0 bases, with 14 bases separating them. The CDR3: CASSPLGTYSYEQYF. For the CDR3, the DNA is TGTGCCAGCAGTCCTCTTGGGACGTACTCCTACGAGCAGTACTTC.

This clonotype appeared a few times. V gene TRBV30 combines with J gene TRBJ1-1; the D gene is possibly TRBD1 (5 bases). Trimming removed 4 bases at V and 0 bases at J, with 21 bases between. The CDR3 length is 17 residues. Germline CDR1 GTSNPN, CDR2 SVGIG (reference sequence). CDR3 coding DNA: TGTGCCTGGACAGGCCCCTGGGGACGAGAATTGAACACTGAAGCTTTCTTT. As protein: CAWTGPWGRELNTEAFF.

This clonotype was recorded at least ten times. This chain connects TRBV12-3 or TRBV12-4 to TRBJ2-7; possibly TRBD1 or TRBD2 for D (5 bases each). V lost 3 bases and J 7 bases, leaving 13 bases between the germline ends. The CDR3 is made up of 13 amino acids. Here the CDR3 reads CASSLGDAREQYF. The CDR3 bases are TGTGCCAGCAGTTTGGGGGACGCGAGGGAGCAGTACTTC.

This clonotype was counted a few times. The J gene is TRBJ1-2, the V gene TRBV19, with D possibly TRBD1 on 5 matching bases. V dropped 5 bases and J dropped 0 bases, with 13 bases sitting between them. The germline V gene encodes CDR1 LNHDA and CDR2 SQIVND (reference sequence). The CDR3 totals 15 residues. The CDR3 DNA reads TGTGCCAGTAGTGTACTGGTAGGGGCTAACTATGGCTACACCTTC. The encoded protein is CASSVLVGANYGYTF.

This clonotype has ten or more counts. The chain links TRBV2 to TRBJ2-7; weak D call: TRBD2 (5 bases). With 8 bases removed from V and 1 base from J, the gap between germline ends came to 12 bases. The germline V gene has CDR1 SNHLY and CDR2 FYNNEI. This CDR3 is 13 amino acids long. CDR3 sequence reads: CASSRVESYEQYF. CDR3 sequence (DNA): TGTGCCAGCTCGCGGGTGGAGTCCTACGAGCAGTACTTC. Filled out from reference TRBV2 and TRBJ2-7, the complete variable domain reads EPEVTQTPSHQVTQMGQEVILRCVPISNHLYFYWYRQILGQKVEFLVSFYNNEISEKSEIFDDQFSVERPDGSNFTLKIRSTKLEDSAMYFCASSRVESYEQYFGPGTRLTVT.

Ten or more counts support this clonotype. V is TRBV6-2 or TRBV6-3 and J is TRBJ2-7; D is unresolved. The germline V and J ends were trimmed by 7 bases and 0 bases, with 13 bases remaining between them. CDR3 length equals 14 residues. Germline loops: CDR1 MNHEY, CDR2 SVGEGT. The CDR3 reads CASTSTASSYEQYF. The CDR3 nucleotides are TGTGCCAGCACCTCGACTGCAAGCTCCTACGAGCAGTACTTC.

The chain links TRBV6-1 to TRBJ2-7; D not certain. Germline V gives CDR1 MNHNS, CDR2 SASEGT. The CDR3 contains 13 residues. V dropped 3 bases and J dropped 4 bases, with 10 bases sitting between them. CDR3 bases: TGTGCCAGCAGTGATTGGATTGATTACGAGCAGTACTTC. Amino acid sequence: CASSDWIDYEQYF.

The chain uses TRBV6-1 and TRBJ2-6; 11 nucleotides agree with TRBD2. V lost 3 bases to trimming and J lost 1 base; unmatched junction nucleotides: 5. Germline-derived CDR1 and CDR2 are MNHNS and SASEGT. CDR3 size: 18 residues. This chain's CDR3 is CASSDLAGGTSGANVLTF. The CDR3 DNA is TGTGCCAGCAGTGATTTAGCGGGAGGGACATCTGGGGCCAACGTCCTGACTTTC.

This clonotype was seen a handful of times. The junction shows a germline mismatch at one end, possibly a read error. J is TRBJ2-7 and V is TRBV7-9, with D possibly being TRBD2 (5 bases). CDR3 length equals 15 residues. CDR1 and CDR2 from the germline V gene are SEHNR and FQNEAQ (reference sequence). In nucleotides, the CDR3 is TGTGCCTGCAGCTTAGGGTCCGGGAACTCCTACGAGCAGTACTTC. Amino acids: CACSLGSGNSYEQYF.

This chain joins TRBV7-9 and TRBJ2-4, with D possibly being TRBD2 (6 bases). This CDR3 has 15 residues. The germline V gene has CDR1 SEHNR and CDR2 FQNEAQ (reference sequence). Trimming stripped 6 bases from V and 1 base from J, with 13 bases between. The CDR3 loop is CASSSGGSAKNIQYF. CDR3 nucleotide sequence: TGTGCCAGCAGTTCTGGGGGGTCGGCCAAAAACATTCAGTACTTC.

The chain combines TRBV19 with TRBJ2-2; no definite D call. The germline V gene encodes CDR1 LNHDA and CDR2 SQIVND (reference sequence). Trimming shortened V by 6 bases and J by 7 bases, and 15 bases separated the two germline ends. The CDR3 is 14 amino acids. CDR3 protein: CASRGWDRIGELFF. The CDR3 coding sequence is TGTGCCAGTAGGGGGTGGGATAGGATCGGGGAGCTGTTTTTT.

The V gene is TRBV5-1, the J gene TRBJ2-7; 13 positions match TRBD2. J was trimmed by 6 bases and V by 1 base; bases with no gene match: 7. The CDR3 has 16 residues. Germline V gives CDR1 SGHRS, CDR2 YFSETQ. This CDR3 is CASSLTQLAGGLEQYF. The CDR3 DNA reads TGCGCCAGCAGCTTGACCCAACTAGCGGGAGGGCTCGAGCAGTACTTC. Filled out from reference TRBV5-1 and TRBJ2-7, the complete variable domain reads KAGVTQTPRYLIKTRGQQVTLSCSPISGHRSVSWYQQTPGQGLQFLFEYFSETQRNKGNFPGRFSGRQFSNSRSEMNVSTLELGDSALYLCASSLTQLAGGLEQYFGPGTRLTVT.

In its sample, this clonotype was seen many times. The rearrangement uses TRBV30 and TRBJ2-7; 8 bases match TRBD2. Germline CDR1 reads GTSNPN; CDR2 reads SVGIG (reference sequence). V lost 1 base to trimming and J lost 1 base; unmatched junction nucleotides: 6. This CDR3 region has 15 residues. The CDR3 here is CAWSGITSGSYEQYF. CDR3 sequence (DNA): TGTGCCTGGAGTGGAATTACTAGCGGATCCTACGAGCAGTACTTC.

This clonotype was picked up many times. The rearrangement uses TRBV10-3 and TRBJ2-2; 7 bases agree with TRBD1. CDR3 size: 15 residues. Trimming cost V 2 bases and J 4 bases; bases outside gene matches: 4. The V gene's germline CDR1 is ENHRY and CDR2 SYGVKD. As DNA, the CDR3 is TGTGCCATCAGTGAGCAGACAGGGATCACCGGGGAGCTGTTTTTT. Translated: CAISEQTGITGELFF.

At least ten counts were recorded for this clonotype. The chain has TRBV7-9 and TRBJ1-3; D possibly corresponds to TRBD1 (6 bases). Germline CDR1 reads SEHNR; CDR2 reads FQNEAQ (reference sequence). The CDR3 covers 11 residues. V was trimmed by 5 bases and J by 7 bases, leaving 6 bases between them. CDR3 sequence reads: CASSQGNTIYF. The CDR3 DNA is TGTGCCAGCAGCCAGGGGAACACCATATATTTT.

This clonotype was detected ten times or more. The V call is TRBV19, the J call TRBJ2-2; D possibly uses TRBD1 or TRBD2 (5 bases each). Deletions cut 9 bases from V and 5 bases from J, with 13 bases between. The CDR3 length is 13 residues. CDR1 and CDR2 from the germline V gene are LNHDA and SQIVND (reference sequence). CDR3: CASQGRRTGELFF. The CDR3 DNA is TGTGCCAGCCAGGGACGCCGAACCGGGGAGCTGTTTTTT.

This clonotype turned up a few times. The chain couples TRBV3-1 to TRBJ2-5; D may be TRBD1 or TRBD2 (5 bases each). Germline loops: CDR1 LGHDT, CDR2 YNNKEL (reference sequence). The CDR3 contains 14 residues. Trimming left V 2 bases short and J 5 bases short, with 12 bases between. This CDR3 is CASSQTRGGETQYF. The CDR3 DNA sequence: TGTGCCAGCAGCCAAACTAGGGGCGGGGAGACCCAGTACTTC.

About this clonotype: The conserved closing phenylalanine or tryptophan is absent in this CDR3, likely reflecting a read error. The chain joins TRBV6-2 or TRBV6-3 to TRBJ2-7; 10 bases map to TRBD2. Germline values: CDR1 MNHEY, CDR2 SVGEGT. The CDR3 contains 17 residues. The CDR3 is CSSSYEHPGTSVNEQYL. In DNA, the CDR3 is TGTTCCAGCAGTTACGAGCACCCCGGGACTAGCGTTAACGAGCAGTACCTC.

This clonotype was found many times. The chain employs TRBV10-3 and TRBJ1-1; tentative D call: TRBD1 (5 bases). Trimming removed 8 bases at V and 2 bases at J, with 12 bases between. This CDR3 has 13 amino acids. Germline V gene lookup returns CDR1 ENHRY and CDR2 SYGVKD. CDR3 coding DNA: TGTGCCATCGCCCGGGACCTCAACACTGAAGCTTTCTTT. Protein: CAIARDLNTEAFF.

V and J are TRBV6-5 and TRBJ2-2, with 10 bases identical to TRBD2. Trimming removed 4 bases from V and 7 bases from J; junction bases left unmatched: 9. The CDR3 length is 16 residues. CDR1 and CDR2 (germline): MNHEY, SVGAGI. The CDR3 sequence: CASSSPSGSIGGELFF. CDR3 in DNA: TGTGCCAGCAGTTCGCCTAGCGGGAGCATTGGCGGGGAGCTGTTTTTT.

The rearrangement joins TRBV28 to TRBJ1-2; 10 bases align to TRBD1. The CDR3 has 15 amino acids. J gave up 6 bases and V 7 bases, and 11 bases lay outside the gene matches. Per germline, CDR1 MDHEN and CDR2 SYDVKM. The CDR3: CASTLSPGTGDGYTF. CDR3 coding DNA: TGTGCCAGCACCCTTAGCCCCGGGACAGGGGATGGCTACACCTTC.

Note on this clonotype: The junction shows a germline mismatch at one end, possibly a read error. The rearrangement joins TRBV29-1 to TRBJ2-7; 13 nucleotides match TRBD2. Germline assignment: CDR1 SQVTM and CDR2 ANQGSEA. CDR3 size: 14 residues. CDR3 in DNA: TGCAACGTTCTGGGACTAGCGGGGAACTACGAGCAGTACTTC. This gives the protein CNVLGLAGNYEQYF.

V and J are TRBV3-1 and TRBJ2-2, with D possibly TRBD2 on 6 matching bases. V was clipped by 1 base and J by 1 base, with 7 bases between them. The CDR3 covers 15 residues. From germline, CDR1 is LGHDT and CDR2 YNNKEL (reference sequence). Written as DNA, the CDR3 is TGTGCCAGCAGCCAAGTGGGAGGGAACACCGGGGAGCTGTTTTTT. It specifies CASSQVGGNTGELFF.